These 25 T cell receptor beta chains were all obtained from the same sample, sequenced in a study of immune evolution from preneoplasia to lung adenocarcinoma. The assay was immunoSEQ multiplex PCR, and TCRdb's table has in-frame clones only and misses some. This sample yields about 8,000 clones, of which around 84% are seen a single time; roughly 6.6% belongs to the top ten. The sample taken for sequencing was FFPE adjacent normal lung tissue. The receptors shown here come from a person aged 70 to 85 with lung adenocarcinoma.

CDR3 amino acids: CASRQGLTYEQYF. DNA of the CDR3: TGTGCCAGCAGACAGGGGCTAACCTACGAGCAGTACTTC. The chain links TRBV27 to TRBJ2-7, with TRBD1 matching over 7 bases. There are 13 residues in the CDR3. V was pared by 6 bases and J by 2 bases, with 4 bases of the junction left unmatched. Per the germline V gene, CDR1 is MNHEY and CDR2 is SMNVEV (reference sequence).

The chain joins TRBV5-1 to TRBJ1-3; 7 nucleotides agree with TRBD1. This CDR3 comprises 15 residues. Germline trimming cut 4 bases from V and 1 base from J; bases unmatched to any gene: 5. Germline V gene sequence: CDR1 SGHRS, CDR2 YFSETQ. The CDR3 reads CASSTETGSGNTIYF. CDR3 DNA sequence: TGCGCCAGCAGCACCGAGACAGGGTCTGGAAACACCATATATTTT.

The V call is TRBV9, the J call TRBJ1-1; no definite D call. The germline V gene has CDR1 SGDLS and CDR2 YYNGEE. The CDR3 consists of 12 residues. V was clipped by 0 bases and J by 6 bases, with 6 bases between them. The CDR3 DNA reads TGTGCCAGCAGCGTAGGAGGCTCTGAAGCTTTCTTT. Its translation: CASSVGGSEAFF.

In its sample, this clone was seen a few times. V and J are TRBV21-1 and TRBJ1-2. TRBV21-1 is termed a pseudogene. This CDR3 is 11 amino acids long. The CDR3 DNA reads TGTGCCAGCTCCCGGGGGTTTGGCTACACCTTC. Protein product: CASSRGFGYTF.

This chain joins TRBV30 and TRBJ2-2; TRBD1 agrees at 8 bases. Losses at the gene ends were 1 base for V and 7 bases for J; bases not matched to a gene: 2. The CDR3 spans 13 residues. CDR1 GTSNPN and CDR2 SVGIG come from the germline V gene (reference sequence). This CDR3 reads CAWSARGLGELFF. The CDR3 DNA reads TGTGCCTGGAGTGCCAGGGGGCTCGGGGAGCTGTTTTTT.

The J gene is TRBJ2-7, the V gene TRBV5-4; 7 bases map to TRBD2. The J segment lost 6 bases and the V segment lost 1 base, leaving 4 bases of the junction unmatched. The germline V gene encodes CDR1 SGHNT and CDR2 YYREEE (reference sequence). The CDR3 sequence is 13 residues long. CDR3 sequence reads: CASSLSGEGEQYF. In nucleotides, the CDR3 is TGTGCCAGCAGCTTGTCGGGGGAGGGCGAGCAGTACTTC.

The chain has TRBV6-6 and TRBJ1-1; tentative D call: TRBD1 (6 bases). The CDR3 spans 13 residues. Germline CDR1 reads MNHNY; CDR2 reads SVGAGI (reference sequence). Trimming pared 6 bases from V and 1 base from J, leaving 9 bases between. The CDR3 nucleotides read TGTGCCAGCAGCTCACAGGGGAACACTGAAGCTTTCTTT. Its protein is CASSSQGNTEAFF.

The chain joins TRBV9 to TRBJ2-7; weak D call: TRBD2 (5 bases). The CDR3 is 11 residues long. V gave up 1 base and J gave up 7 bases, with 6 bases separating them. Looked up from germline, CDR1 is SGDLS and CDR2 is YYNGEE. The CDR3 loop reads CASSVTGEQYF. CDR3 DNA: TGTGCCAGCAGCGTAACGGGGGAGCAGTACTTC.

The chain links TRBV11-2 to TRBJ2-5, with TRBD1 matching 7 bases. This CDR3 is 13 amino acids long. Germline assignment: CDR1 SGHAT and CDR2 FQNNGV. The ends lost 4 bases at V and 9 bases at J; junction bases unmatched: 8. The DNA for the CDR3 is TGTGCCAGCAGCTCCTCCGACAGGGACGCCCAGTACTTC. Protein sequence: CASSSSDRDAQYF.

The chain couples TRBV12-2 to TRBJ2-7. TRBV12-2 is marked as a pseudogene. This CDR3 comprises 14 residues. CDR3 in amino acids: CASRGRDGSYEQYF. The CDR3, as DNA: TGTGCAAGTCGCGGCCGGGACGGGTCCTACGAGCAGTACTTC.

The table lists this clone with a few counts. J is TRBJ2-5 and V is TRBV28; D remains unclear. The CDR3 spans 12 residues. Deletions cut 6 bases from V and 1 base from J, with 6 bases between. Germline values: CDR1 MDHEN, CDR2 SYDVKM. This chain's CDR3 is CASSPPQETQYF. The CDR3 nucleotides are TGTGCCAGCAGCCCCCCCCAAGAGACCCAGTACTTC.

CDR3 DNA: TGTGCCAGCAGTGAAAATCTCTACAGGGGCGGGAACACTGAAGCTTTCTTT. Protein product: CASSENLYRGGNTEAFF. The chain combines TRBV6-1 with TRBJ1-1, with 7 bases matching TRBD1. Germline CDR1 reads MNHNS; CDR2 reads SASEGT. The CDR3 extends over 17 amino acids. Unmatched junction bases numbered 10, after V lost 2 bases and J lost 1 base.

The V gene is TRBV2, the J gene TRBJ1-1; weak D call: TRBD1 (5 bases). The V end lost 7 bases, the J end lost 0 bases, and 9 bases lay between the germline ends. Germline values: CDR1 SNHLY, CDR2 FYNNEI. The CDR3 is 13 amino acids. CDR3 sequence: CASTDSMNTEAFF. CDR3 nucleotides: TGTGCCAGCACCGACAGCATGAACACTGAAGCTTTCTTT.

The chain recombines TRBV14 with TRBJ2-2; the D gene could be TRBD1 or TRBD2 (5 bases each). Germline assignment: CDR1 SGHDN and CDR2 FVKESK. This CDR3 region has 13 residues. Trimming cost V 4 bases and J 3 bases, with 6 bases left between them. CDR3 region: CASSRGYTGELFF. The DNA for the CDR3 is TGTGCCAGCAGCCGGGGGTACACCGGGGAGCTGTTTTTT.

CDR3 residues: CASSATGTGNTEAFF. In nucleotides, the CDR3 is TGTGCCAGCAGCGCTACCGGGACAGGGAACACTGAAGCTTTCTTT. The gene calls are TRBV9 and TRBJ1-1, with TRBD1 matching over 8 bases. This CDR3 region has 15 residues. The ends lost 3 bases at V and 1 base at J; junction bases unmatched: 5. CDR1 and CDR2 from the germline V gene are SGDLS and YYNGEE.

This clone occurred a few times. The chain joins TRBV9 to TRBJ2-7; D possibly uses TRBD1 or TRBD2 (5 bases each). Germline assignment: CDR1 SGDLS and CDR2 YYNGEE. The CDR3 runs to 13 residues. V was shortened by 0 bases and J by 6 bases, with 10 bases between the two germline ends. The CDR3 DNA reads TGTGCCAGCAGCGTAGGCCCAGGGAGCGAGCAGTACTTC. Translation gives CASSVGPGSEQYF.

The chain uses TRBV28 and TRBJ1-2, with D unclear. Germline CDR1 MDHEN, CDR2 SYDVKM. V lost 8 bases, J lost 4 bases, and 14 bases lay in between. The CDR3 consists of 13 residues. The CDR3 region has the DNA TGTGCCAGCGGATCCTTAAGGTCCTATGGCTACACCTTC. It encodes CASGSLRSYGYTF.

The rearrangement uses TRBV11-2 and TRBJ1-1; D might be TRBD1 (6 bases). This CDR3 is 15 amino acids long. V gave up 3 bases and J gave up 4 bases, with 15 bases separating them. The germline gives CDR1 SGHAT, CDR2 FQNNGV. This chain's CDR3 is CASSFTGLGSTEAFF. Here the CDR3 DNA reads TGTGCCAGCAGCTTTACAGGGTTGGGGAGCACTGAAGCTTTCTTT.

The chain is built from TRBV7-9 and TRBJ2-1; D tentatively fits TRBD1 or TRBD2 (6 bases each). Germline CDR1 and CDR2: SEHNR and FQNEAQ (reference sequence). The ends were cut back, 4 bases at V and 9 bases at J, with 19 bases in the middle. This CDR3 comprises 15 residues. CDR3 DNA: TGTGCCAGCAGCTCATCCGGGGGCTACGTCGCTGAGCAGTTCTTC. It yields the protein CASSSSGGYVAEQFF.

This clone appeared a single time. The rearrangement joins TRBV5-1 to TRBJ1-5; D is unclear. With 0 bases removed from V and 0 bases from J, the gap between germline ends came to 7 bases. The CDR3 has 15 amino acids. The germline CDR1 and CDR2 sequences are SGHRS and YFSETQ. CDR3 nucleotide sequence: TGCGCCAGCAGCTTGGACGGTGATAGCAATCAGCCCCAGCATTTT. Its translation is CASSLDGDSNQPQHF. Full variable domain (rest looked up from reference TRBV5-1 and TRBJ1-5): KAGVTQTPRYLIKTRGQQVTLSCSPISGHRSVSWYQQTPGQGLQFLFEYFSETQRNKGNFPGRFSGRQFSNSRSEMNVSTLELGDSALYLCASSLDGDSNQPQHFGDGTRLSIL.

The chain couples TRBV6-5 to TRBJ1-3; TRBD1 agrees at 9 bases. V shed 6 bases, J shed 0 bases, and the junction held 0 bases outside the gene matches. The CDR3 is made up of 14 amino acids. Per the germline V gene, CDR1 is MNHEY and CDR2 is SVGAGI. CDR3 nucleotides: TGTGCCAGCAGGACAGGGGGCTCTGGAAACACCATATATTTT. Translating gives CASRTGGSGNTIYF.

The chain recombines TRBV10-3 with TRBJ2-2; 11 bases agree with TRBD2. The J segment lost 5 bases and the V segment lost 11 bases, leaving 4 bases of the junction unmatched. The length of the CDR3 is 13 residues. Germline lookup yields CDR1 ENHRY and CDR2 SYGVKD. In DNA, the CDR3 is TGTGCCGCCACTAGCGGGAGAACCGGGGAGCTGTTTTTT. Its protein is CAATSGRTGELFF.

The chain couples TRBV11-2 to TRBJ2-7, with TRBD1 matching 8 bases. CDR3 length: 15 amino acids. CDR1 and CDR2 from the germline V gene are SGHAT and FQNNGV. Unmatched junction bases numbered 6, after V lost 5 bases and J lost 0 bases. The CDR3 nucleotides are TGTGCCAGCAGCACCCAGGGGGCCACCTCCTACGAGCAGTACTTC. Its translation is CASSTQGATSYEQYF.

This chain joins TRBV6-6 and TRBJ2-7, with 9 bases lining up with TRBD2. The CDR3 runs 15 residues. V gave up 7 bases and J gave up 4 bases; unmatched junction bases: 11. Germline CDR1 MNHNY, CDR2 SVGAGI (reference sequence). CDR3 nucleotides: TGTGCCAGCACAAATGGGGCTAGCGGGATGTACGAGCAGTACTTC. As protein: CASTNGASGMYEQYF.

The CDR3 here is CASSSVWAGESYEQYF. The CDR3 DNA reads TGTGCCAGCAGCTCCGTTTGGGCAGGCGAAAGCTACGAGCAGTACTTC. The rearrangement joins TRBV7-9 to TRBJ2-7; no definite D call. The CDR3 contains 16 residues. Germline V lookup: CDR1 SEHNR, CDR2 FQNEAQ (reference sequence). The V end was cut by 4 bases, the J end by 3 bases, with 19 bases between.